The 2 T cell receptor beta chains below all came from one sample that was sequenced in a study of technical replicates of blood from a few donors. Only in-frame clones appear in the TCRdb table, and some are missing; sequencing was by immunoSEQ multiplex PCR. The table records about 14,000 clones, roughly 80% of them present only once. Sequences were obtained from PBMCs. These receptor sequences come from a human donor in good health.

V gene TRBV6-1 combines with J gene TRBJ1-4; D gene uncertain. Germline V gene data show CDR1 as MNHNS and CDR2 as SASEGT. Trimming cost V 4 bases and J 2 bases, with 8 bases left between them. This CDR3 has 14 residues. In DNA, the CDR3 is TGTGCCAGCAGTGTGATGCAGACTAATGAAAAACTGTTTTTT. Its protein is CASSVMQTNEKLFF.

The chain employs TRBV6-1 and TRBJ2-7; no clear D. Per germline, CDR1 MNHNS and CDR2 SASEGT. V was cut by 9 bases and J by 5 bases, with 20 bases left in between. CDR3 length equals 14 residues. CDR3 nucleotide sequence: TGTGCCAGTTCTTGGTCCTCGAGGATCCACGAGCAGTACTTC. Its protein is CASSWSSRIHEQYF.